The 10 T cell receptor beta chains presented below share a single source sample, sequenced in a study of PD-L1 blockade in urothelial cancer. Measured with immunoSEQ multiplex PCR; TCRdb has only the in-frame clones, and not every one. The repertoire holds roughly 84,000 clones, with 82% as singletons. The input for sequencing was PBMCs, taken around atezolizumab (anti-PD-L1) treatment. The receptors come from a man aged 65 to 85 with urothelial cancer.

This sequence joins TRBV18 and TRBJ1-6, with D perhaps TRBD1 (6 bases). Germline CDR1 and CDR2: KGHSH and LQKENI. V was pared by 1 base and J by 6 bases, with 7 bases between. CDR3 size: 14 residues. CDR3 coding DNA: TGTGCCAGCTCACCACGACAGGCTAATTCACCCCTCCACTTT. This encodes CASSPRQANSPLHF.

The chain links TRBV2 to TRBJ1-5; D is uncertain. CDR3 length: 14 residues. Germline V gene sequence: CDR1 SNHLY, CDR2 FYNNEI. In DNA, the CDR3 is TGTGTCTCGACCGGAGGGTTGGGCAATCAGCCCCAGCATTTT. Translation gives CVSTGGLGNQPQHF.

The chain uses TRBV6-5 and TRBJ2-7, with 9 bases identical to TRBD1. CDR3 length equals 16 residues. The V gene end was trimmed by 4 bases and the J gene end by 2 bases; junction bases not matched to a gene: 9. Germline V gene data show CDR1 as MNHEY and CDR2 as SVGAGI. The CDR3 DNA sequence: TGTGCCAGCAGTTTATGGGACAGGGCCTCCCCCTACGAGCAGTACTTC. It yields the protein CASSLWDRASPYEQYF.

The gene calls are TRBV28 and TRBJ1-2; the D gene is possibly TRBD1 (6 bases). Between the trimmed V and J ends, which lost 6 bases and 2 bases, there was a span of 28 bases. This CDR3 is 19 amino acids long. Germline V gene data show CDR1 as MDHEN and CDR2 as SYDVKM. The CDR3 here is CASSLTFHLAGVPNYGYTF. As DNA, the CDR3 is TGTGCCAGCAGCCTTACATTTCACCTCGCAGGGGTGCCCAACTATGGCTACACCTTC.

The chain carries TRBV2 and TRBJ2-2; 7 positions match TRBD1. Losses at the gene ends were 6 bases for V and 7 bases for J; bases not matched to a gene: 8. In germline, CDR1 is SNHLY, CDR2 FYNNEI. CDR3 length equals 14 residues. CDR3: CASSRQGVIGELFF. CDR3 nucleotides: TGTGCCAGCAGCCGGCAGGGGGTTATCGGGGAGCTGTTTTTT.

In its sample, this clone was seen a few times. V is TRBV27 and J is TRBJ2-5, with 7 bases identical to TRBD2. CDR1 MNHEY and CDR2 SMNVEV come from the germline V gene (reference sequence). CDR3 length: 16 residues. Trimming took 3 bases from V and 0 from J; bases not matched to a gene: 7. The CDR3 is CASSFRAGDYQETQYF. In DNA form, the CDR3 reads TGTGCCAGCAGTTTCAGGGCGGGAGACTACCAAGAGACCCAGTACTTC.

The genes are TRBV18 and TRBJ1-3, with unresolved D. V was trimmed by 2 bases and J by 0 bases, leaving 14 bases between them. CDR3 length equals 17 residues. Per germline, CDR1 KGHSH and CDR2 LQKENI. CDR3 DNA: TGTGCCAGCTCACCAGTAGTTCGAGAAATCTCTGGAAACACCATATATTTT. Protein sequence: CASSPVVREISGNTIYF.

This clone was seen a handful of times. CDR3 loop: CASSPFGNTIYF. The CDR3 bases are TGTGCCAGCAGCCCGTTTGGAAACACCATATATTTT. The chain carries TRBV9 and TRBJ1-3; D unresolved. This CDR3 has 12 residues. V lost 4 bases, J lost 3 bases, and 5 bases lay in between. The germline V gene has CDR1 SGDLS and CDR2 YYNGEE.

The gene calls are TRBV19 and TRBJ1-1, with 7 bases matching TRBD1. This CDR3 has 11 amino acids. The V segment lost 6 bases and the J segment 5 bases; nucleotides outside the gene matches: 0. Germline V lookup: CDR1 LNHDA, CDR2 SQIVND (reference sequence). In DNA, the CDR3 is TGTGCCAGTAGGGACAGGACTGAAGCTTTCTTT. Its translation: CASRDRTEAFF. The variable domain in full, completed from reference TRBV19 and TRBJ1-1, reads DGGITQSPKYLFRKEGQNVTLSCEQNLNHDAMYWYRQDPGQGLRLIYYSQIVNDFQKGDIAEGYSVSREKKESFPLTVTSAQKNPTAFYLCASRDRTEAFFGQGTRLTVV.

The genes are TRBV5-4 and TRBJ1-6; maybe TRBD1 (6 bases). Trimming took off 1 base at V and 10 bases at J, with 21 bases between the two ends. The CDR3 has 17 amino acids. Germline V gene data show CDR1 as SGHNT and CDR2 as YYREEE (reference sequence). The CDR3 DNA is TGTGCCAGCAGCTTGTCGGGGCAGGGGTTCATTGGGTCACCCCTCCACTTT. This gives the protein CASSLSGQGFIGSPLHF.